This TCR beta chain is from a study of blood T cell repertoires in COVID-19. The CDR3 has 15 residues. The V and J ends lost 0 bases and 1 base respectively, with 13 bases between them. Germline CDR1 reads GTSNPN; CDR2 reads SVGIG (reference sequence). Libraries were prepared by immunoSEQ multiplex PCR; TCRdb keeps only in-frame clonotypes and omits some of them. This sample has roughly 200,000 clones, with 83% found just once. The sample was PBMCs or T cells enriched from blood (not recorded which). The sequence was obtained from a woman between 50 and 59 years old who had been exposed to COVID-19. The chain combines TRBV30 with TRBJ2-7; possibly TRBD2 for D (6 bases). This chain's CDR3 is CAWSVMGSGSYEQYF. The CDR3 region has the DNA TGTGCCTGGAGTGTAATGGGAAGCGGGTCCTACGAGCAGTACTTC.